This paragraph covers one T cell receptor beta chain sequence. The CDR3 extends over 16 amino acids. CDR1 is SNHLY and CDR2 is FYNNEI in the germline V gene. Trimming removed 10 bases from V and 3 bases from J, with 23 bases in between. The sample is drawn from a study of blood T cell repertoires in COVID-19. Data came from immunoSEQ multiplex PCR; TCRdb stores just in-frame clones and leaves some out. The sample lists approximately 72,000 clones; nearly 90% were seen once. The chain recombines TRBV2 with TRBJ2-3; TRBD1 is a possible D gene (6 bases). The sample taken for sequencing was peripheral blood. The TCR sequence derives from a man aged 55 to 70 with acute or convalescent COVID-19. The CDR3 nucleotides read TGTGCCAACGGTGTCGCAGCCGGACAGATGACAGATACGCAGTATTTT. Translation: CANGVAAGQMTDTQYF.